These T cell receptor beta chains were read from a single sample in a study of long-term antiretroviral therapy in people with HIV. Generated by immunoSEQ multiplex PCR, the TCRdb table keeps only in-frame clones and is missing some. The data show approximately 16,000 clones, with 70% to 90% seen just once and roughly 5% held by the top ten. Sequences were derived from unsorted PBMCs, sampled 0.5 years after starting antiretroviral therapy. The source is a woman between 40 and 50 years old with HIV. Each CDR3 is given with its conserved first and last residue. Fields, in order: D gene, J gene, V gene, clone size, CDR3 DNA, CDR3 protein. A D gene is named only where the DNA matches it firmly. Not every row has a clone size; where given, it reads once, few, many or a size class.

NA	TRBJ2-1	TRBV12-5	NA	TGTGCTAGTGGTTCGAATAGGGTGGTTGGTGTGAATGAGCAGTTCTTC	CASGSNRVVGVNEQFF
NA	TRBJ1-1	TRBV7-9	NA	TGTGCCAGCAGCGAGAGGGGCCGTACGATAAATAGGGACACTGAAGCTTTCTTT	CASSERGRTINRDTEAFF
NA	TRBJ2-1	TRBV14	few	TGTGCCAGCAGCCAAGGACTAGGCCTCTTCAATGAGCAGTTCTTC	CASSQGLGLFNEQFF
NA	TRBJ2-3	TRBV20-1	once	TGCAGTGCTGTCGGCACAGATACGCAGTATTTT	CSAVGTDTQYF
TRBD2	TRBJ2-1	TRBV18	once	TGTGCCAGCTCACCACCGACGGCGGGAGGGGTGTCCTACAATGAGCAGTTCTTC	CASSPPTAGGVSYNEQFF
NA	TRBJ1-5	TRBV6-5	NA	TGTGCCAGCAGTGCGATACAGGATAGCAATCAGCCCCAGCATTTT	CASSAIQDSNQPQHF
TRBD2	TRBJ2-7	TRBV4-1	NA	TGCGCCAGCAGCCAGGAGACTAGCGGGAGAGGGCAGTACTTC	CASSQETSGRGQYF
TRBD1	TRBJ1-5	TRBV19	NA	TGTGCCAGTAGCCTGGACAGGCTAACTCAAAACAATCAGCCCCAGCATTTT	CASSLDRLTQNNQPQHF
TRBD1	TRBJ2-5	TRBV5-8	NA	TGTGCCAGCAACAGGGGGTACCAAGAGACCCAGTACTTC	CASNRGYQETQYF
NA	TRBJ2-7	TRBV6-5	NA	TGTGCCAGCGGTCGGGGGCTTGGCCGCGACGAGCAGTACTTC	CASGRGLGRDEQYF
TRBD1	TRBJ1-1	TRBV18	NA	TGTGCCAGCTCACAAGGACAGGGGACTGAAGCTTTCTTT	CASSQGQGTEAFF
TRBD1	TRBJ2-7	TRBV7-9	NA	TGTGCCAGCAGCGAGGGGGCTTACGAGCAGTACTTC	CASSEGAYEQYF
NA	TRBJ2-6	TRBV13	NA	TGTGCCAGCAGCACGGACATCTCCTCTGGGGCCAACGTCCTGACTTTC	CASSTDISSGANVLTF
NA	TRBJ2-7	TRBV6-1	once	TGTGCCAGCCAGGACAACTACGAGCAGTACTTC	CASQDNYEQYF
NA	TRBJ2-5	TRBV6-6	NA	TGTGCCAGCAGTTTCGCGGCGTGGGAGACCCAGTACTTC	CASSFAAWETQYF
NA	TRBJ2-5	TRBV29-1	NA	TGCAGCGTTGTCGCAGGGGTCCTAGAGACCCAGTACTTC	CSVVAGVLETQYF
NA	TRBJ1-2	TRBV12-5	NA	TGTGCTAGTGGTTTGAGGGACTTCTATGGCTACACCTTC	CASGLRDFYGYTF
TRBD2	TRBJ2-3	TRBV28	NA	TGTGCTAGCACTCCCCTTAGCGGGAGAGTCACAGATACGCAGTATTTT	CASTPLSGRVTDTQYF
NA	TRBJ1-1	TRBV6-1	medium-sized	TGTGCCAGCAGTGTTGGAGAAACTGAAGCTTTCTTT	CASSVGETEAFF
NA	TRBJ1-2	TRBV6-5	NA	TGTGCCAGCAGTTACTCAGCGGGGGGAAACTATGGCTACACCTTC	CASSYSAGGNYGYTF
NA	TRBJ2-7	TRBV7-2	NA	TGTGCCAGCAGCTTAGGCAGCCCCTACGAGCAGTACTTC	CASSLGSPYEQYF
NA	TRBJ1-1	TRBV5-1	NA	TGCGCCAGCAGCTACGCAGGGAAGGTGGTCACTGAAGCTTTCTTT	CASSYAGKVVTEAFF
NA	TRBJ1-1	TRBV10-3	NA	TGTGCCATCAGTGAGTCGTTCGAGGGGTCGCTCAACACTGAAGCTTTCTTT	CAISESFEGSLNTEAFF
TRBD2	TRBJ2-1	TRBV7-9	NA	TGTGCCAGCAGCAATAGCGGGTTCTCCTACAATGAGCAGTTCTTC	CASSNSGFSYNEQFF
NA	TRBJ2-5	TRBV15	NA	TGTGCCACCAGCCCCCCTTGGGGAGTTCAAGAGACCCAGTACTTC	CATSPPWGVQETQYF
NA	TRBJ1-5	TRBV19	NA	TGTGCCAGTAGTAAAGATTATAGCAATCAGCCCCAGCATTTT	CASSKDYSNQPQHF
TRBD2	TRBJ2-5	TRBV10-3	NA	TGTGCCATCTCATGGGGGCTAGCGGGAGGACCATCGGACAAAGAGACCCAGTACTTC	CAISWGLAGGPSDKETQYF
TRBD2	TRBJ2-7	TRBV6-5	NA	TGTGCCAGCAGTTACGCTAGCGGTTCCTACGAGCAGTACTTC	CASSYASGSYEQYF
NA	TRBJ2-3	TRBV6-1	NA	TGTGCCAGCATCCGCACAGATACGCAGTATTTT	CASIRTDTQYF
TRBD2	TRBJ2-5	TRBV5-1	once	TGCGCCAGCAGCCGGGGGACTAGCGGCGCTATGGGGACCCAGTACTTC	CASSRGTSGAMGTQYF
NA	TRBJ1-5	TRBV28	NA	TGTGCCAGCAGTCTACCACAGGGTTTGAGGAGCAATCAGCCCCAGCATTTT	CASSLPQGLRSNQPQHF
NA	TRBJ2-1	TRBV6-1	NA	TGTGCCAGCAGTGACTTCTGGAGCTCCTACAATGAGCAGTTCTTC	CASSDFWSSYNEQFF